The clone carrying this TCR beta chain was counted only a few times. The entry originates in a study of beta chain features in type 1 diabetes. Trimming took 6 bases from V and 5 from J, leaving 10 bases between them. The CDR3 has 12 amino acids. Germline CDR1 reads MDHEN; CDR2 reads SYDVKM. The authors reverse transcribed all of the isolated RNA, so sequencing captured expressed TCRB transcripts. Produced via immunoSEQ multiplex PCR; TCRdb's table is partial and in-frame only. The data hold approximately 160,000 clones, with 8.1% observed a single time. The chain couples TRBV28 to TRBJ2-5, with D unresolved. The sample comprised central memory CD4+ T cells from blood. The sequence came from a man aged 18-30 years in good health. As DNA, the CDR3 is TGTGCCAGCAGCACGACTGGGGAGACCCAGTACTTC. The encoded protein is CASSTTGETQYF.